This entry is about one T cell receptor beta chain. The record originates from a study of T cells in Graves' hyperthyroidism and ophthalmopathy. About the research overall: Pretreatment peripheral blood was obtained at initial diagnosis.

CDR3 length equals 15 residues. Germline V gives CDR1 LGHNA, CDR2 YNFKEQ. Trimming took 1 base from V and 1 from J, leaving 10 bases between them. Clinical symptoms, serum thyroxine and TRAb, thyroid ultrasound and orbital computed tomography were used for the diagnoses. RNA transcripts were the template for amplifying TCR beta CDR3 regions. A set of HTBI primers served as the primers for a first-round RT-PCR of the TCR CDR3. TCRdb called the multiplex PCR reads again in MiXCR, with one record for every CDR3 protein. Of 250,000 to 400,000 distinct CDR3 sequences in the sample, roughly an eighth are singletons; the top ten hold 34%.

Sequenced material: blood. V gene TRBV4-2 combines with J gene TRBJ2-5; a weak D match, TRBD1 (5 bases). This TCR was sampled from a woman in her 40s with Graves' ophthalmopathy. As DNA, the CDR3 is TGTGCCAGCAGCCAAGGTGACAGTACCCAAGAGACCCAGTACTTC. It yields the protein CASSQGDSTQETQYF.